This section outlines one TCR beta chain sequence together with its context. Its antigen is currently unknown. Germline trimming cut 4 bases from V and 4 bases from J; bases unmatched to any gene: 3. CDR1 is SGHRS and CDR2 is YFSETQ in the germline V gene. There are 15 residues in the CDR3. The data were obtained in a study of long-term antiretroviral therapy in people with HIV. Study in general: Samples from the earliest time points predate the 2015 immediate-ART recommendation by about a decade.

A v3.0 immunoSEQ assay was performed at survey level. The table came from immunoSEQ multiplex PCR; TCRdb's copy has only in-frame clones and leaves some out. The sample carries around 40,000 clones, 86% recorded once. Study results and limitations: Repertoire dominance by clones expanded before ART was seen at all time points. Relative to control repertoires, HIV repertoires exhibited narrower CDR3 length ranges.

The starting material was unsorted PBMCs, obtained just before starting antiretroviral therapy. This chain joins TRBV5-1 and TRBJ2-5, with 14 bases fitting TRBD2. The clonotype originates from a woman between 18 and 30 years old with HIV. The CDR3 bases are TGCGCCAGCAGCCTGGGACTAGCGGGAGCAGAGACCCAGTACTTC. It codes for CASSLGLAGAETQYF.